What follows describes a single TCR beta chain. These data belong to a study of blood T cell repertoires in COVID-19. Germline-derived CDR1 and CDR2 are SGHNT and YYREEE (reference sequence). Deletions cut 0 bases from V and 9 bases from J, with 11 bases between. The CDR3 has 13 amino acids. TCRdb's copy holds only in-frame clones and misses some; the assay was immunoSEQ multiplex PCR. In the table there are 50,000 or so clones, roughly 87% of which are singletons. V usage is TRBV5-4 and J usage is TRBJ2-3, with TRBD2 as a possible D gene (7 bases). The clonotype originates from a human donor with active COVID-19. The donor label of this sample is uncertain. What was sequenced was peripheral blood. The CDR3 DNA is TGTGCCAGCAGCTTGGAAGGGGGGGGCACGCAGTATTTT. Its translation is CASSLEGGGTQYF.